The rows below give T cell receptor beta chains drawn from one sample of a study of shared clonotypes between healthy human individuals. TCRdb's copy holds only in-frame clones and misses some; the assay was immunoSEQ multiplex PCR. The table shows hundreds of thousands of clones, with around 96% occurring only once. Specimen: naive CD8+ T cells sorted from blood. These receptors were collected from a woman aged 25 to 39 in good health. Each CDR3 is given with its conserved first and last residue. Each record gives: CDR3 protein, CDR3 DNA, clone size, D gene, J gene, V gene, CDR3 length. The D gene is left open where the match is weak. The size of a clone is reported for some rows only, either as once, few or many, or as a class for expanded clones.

CDR3: CASSRSEGEGLKGEQYF
DNA: TGCGCCAGCAGCCGATCGGAGGGGGAGGGCCTAAAGGGCGAGCAGTACTTC
size: .
D: .
J: TRBJ2-7
V: TRBV4-1
length: 17

CDR3: CASSPGGAFEAEQYF
DNA: TGTGCCAGCAGCCCGGGGGGGGCCTTCGAAGCCGAGCAGTACTTC
size: .
D: TRBD2
J: TRBJ2-7
V: TRBV5-6
length: 15

CDR3: CASSQTGSGYEQYF
DNA: TGTGCCAGCAGTCAGACGGGCTCAGGCTACGAGCAGTACTTC
size: .
D: .
J: TRBJ2-7
V: TRBV28
length: 14

CDR3: CASSAYRGGDYEQYF
DNA: TGTGCCAGCAGTGCCTACAGGGGGGGGGACTACGAGCAGTACTTC
size: .
D: .
J: TRBJ2-7
V: TRBV25-1
length: 15

CDR3: CASSNYEQYF
DNA: TGTGCCAGCAGCAACTACGAGCAGTACTTC
size: .
D: .
J: TRBJ2-7
V: TRBV7-9
length: 10

CDR3: CASSFPTGQGAIDGELFF
DNA: TGTGCCAGCAGCTTCCCTACTGGACAGGGGGCGATAGACGGGGAGCTGTTTTTT
size: once
D: TRBD1
J: TRBJ2-2
V: TRBV7-9
length: 18

CDR3: CASSEWKRGSAVQYF
DNA: TGTGCCAGCAGTGAATGGAAGAGGGGCAGTGCAGTCCAGTACTTC
size: .
D: .
J: TRBJ2-7
V: TRBV25-1
length: 15

CDR3: CASSLNSYEQYF
DNA: TGTGCCAGCAGCTTAAATTCCTACGAGCAGTACTTC
size: once
D: .
J: TRBJ2-7
V: TRBV7-9
length: 12

CDR3: CASTTRDRGEQYF
DNA: TGTGCCAGCACAACCCGGGACAGGGGCGAGCAGTACTTC
size: .
D: TRBD1
J: TRBJ2-7
V: TRBV28
length: 13

CDR3: CASSLEGLINEQYF
DNA: TGTGCCAGCAGCTTAGAGGGACTGATAAACGAGCAGTACTTC
size: .
D: .
J: TRBJ2-7
V: TRBV7-9
length: 14

CDR3: CASTDTGSYGYTF
DNA: TGTGCCAGCACAGACACAGGGAGCTATGGCTACACCTTC
size: .
D: .
J: TRBJ1-2
V: TRBV2
length: 13

CDR3: CASSYRQPTDTQYF
DNA: TGTGCCAGCAGCTACCGCCAACCCACAGATACGCAGTATTTT
size: .
D: .
J: TRBJ2-3
V: TRBV28
length: 14

CDR3: CASSHIGEQYF
DNA: TGCGCCAGCAGCCACATTGGCGAGCAGTACTTC
size: .
D: .
J: TRBJ2-7
V: TRBV5-1
length: 11

CDR3: CASSQLGAYGYTF
DNA: TGCGCCAGCAGCCAACTGGGTGCGTATGGCTACACCTTC
size: .
D: .
J: TRBJ1-2
V: TRBV4-1
length: 13

CDR3: CASSYSGRRAQPQHF
DNA: TGTGCCAGCAGTTACTCGGGCAGGCGGGCTCAGCCCCAGCATTTT
size: .
D: .
J: TRBJ1-5
V: TRBV6-5
length: 15